The 9 T cell receptor beta chains below were found in one sample sequenced in a study of blood T cell repertoires in COVID-19. Here immunoSEQ multiplex PCR was the method, and the copy in TCRdb shows in-frame clones only, minus some. Of about 200,000 clones in the sample, about 81% were seen once. The sequenced material came from peripheral blood. The receptor source for this set is a woman older than 75 with COVID-19, enrolled during active disease.

The rearrangement links TRBV19 to TRBJ1-5, with TRBD1 matching 9 bases. The V gene's germline CDR1 is LNHDA and CDR2 SQIVND (reference sequence). The V and J ends lost 5 bases and 6 bases, in that order; junction bases with no gene match: 8. The CDR3 has 15 residues. CDR3 in DNA: TGTGCCAGTAGTTTAAGACAGGGGGTGGTTCAGCCCCAGCATTTT. It encodes CASSLRQGVVQPQHF.

The rearrangement links TRBV10-3 to TRBJ1-2; a weak D match, TRBD1 (6 bases). Trimming left V 5 bases short and J 2 bases short, with 12 bases between. Germline V CDR1 and CDR2: ENHRY, SYGVKD. CDR3 size: 14 residues. CDR3 sequence (DNA): TGTGCCATCAGTTACGGACAGCTCAACTATGGCTACACCTTC. Translation: CAISYGQLNYGYTF.

The rearrangement joins TRBV5-1 to TRBJ2-5, with TRBD1 matching 8 bases. The CDR3 is made up of 14 amino acids. The trim removed 4 bases at V and 5 bases at J, leaving 7 bases unmatched. Germline lookup yields CDR1 SGHRS and CDR2 YFSETQ. This chain's CDR3 is CASSPGQGGETQYF. CDR3 in DNA: TGCGCCAGCAGCCCAGGACAGGGAGGTGAGACCCAGTACTTC.

The V and J genes are TRBV9 and TRBJ2-3; 8 bases agree with TRBD2. Germline V CDR1 and CDR2: SGDLS, YYNGEE. This CDR3 has 15 residues. V was pared by 2 bases and J by 4 bases, with 6 bases of the junction left unmatched. CDR3 sequence: CASSVGTSPADTQYF. The CDR3 region has the DNA TGTGCCAGCAGCGTCGGGACTAGTCCCGCAGATACGCAGTATTTT.

V is TRBV7-8 and J is TRBJ2-1; 9 bases match TRBD1. The CDR3 is 16 residues long. Germline trimming cut 4 bases from V and 6 bases from J; bases unmatched to any gene: 10. Germline values: CDR1 SGHVS, CDR2 FQNEAQ. The CDR3 reads CASSSPGQGKPNEQFF. DNA of the CDR3: TGTGCCAGCAGCTCACCGGGACAGGGTAAGCCCAATGAGCAGTTCTTC. The full variable domain, its missing parts supplied by reference TRBV7-8 and TRBJ2-1, is GAGVSQSPRYKVAKRGQDVALRCDPISGHVSLFWYQQALGQGPEFLTYFQNEAQLDKSGLPSDRFFAERPEGSVSTLKIQRTQQEDSAVYLCASSSPGQGKPNEQFFGPGTRLTVL.

In its sample, this clone was seen once. The rearrangement joins TRBV6-5 to TRBJ1-2; 9 bases match TRBD1. The germline gives CDR1 MNHEY, CDR2 SVGAGI. With 4 bases clipped from V and 6 bases from J, the junction kept 9 bases outside the gene matches. This CDR3 is built from 15 residues. CDR3 nucleotides: TGTGCCAGCAGTTGGGACGGGACAGGGATTAATGGCTACACCTTC. It codes for CASSWDGTGINGYTF.

The chain uses TRBV7-9 and TRBJ2-1, with D hard to call. The CDR3 is 16 amino acids. V was pared by 5 bases and J by 0 bases, with 14 bases between. The germline V gene has CDR1 SEHNR and CDR2 FQNEAQ (reference sequence). As DNA, the CDR3 is TGTGCCAGCAGCCTCCGGATGGGCTTCTCCTACAATGAGCAGTTCTTC. Translated, it gives CASSLRMGFSYNEQFF. Based on the CDR3 plus reference TRBV7-9 and TRBJ2-1, the full variable domain is DTGVSQNPRHKITKRGQNVTFRCDPISEHNRLYWYRQTLGQGPEFLTYFQNEAQLEKSRLLSDRFSAERPKGSFSTLEIQRTEQGDSAMYLCASSLRMGFSYNEQFFGPGTRLTVL.

This chain connects TRBV19 to TRBJ2-1, with 7 bases identical to TRBD2. V shed 8 bases, J shed 6 bases, and the junction held 7 bases outside the gene matches. The germline CDR1 and CDR2 sequences are LNHDA and SQIVND (reference sequence). The CDR3 has 13 residues. CDR3 loop: CASLSSSGNEQFF. The CDR3 bases are TGTGCCAGTCTGTCCTCTAGCGGCAATGAGCAGTTCTTC.

The chain recombines TRBV10-1 with TRBJ2-7; 10 positions agree with TRBD1. Germline CDR1 reads WNHNN; CDR2 reads SYGVQD (reference sequence). The V gene end was trimmed by 3 bases and the J gene end by 4 bases; junction bases not matched to a gene: 3. The CDR3 sequence is 14 residues long. This CDR3 reads CASSDGTGVYEQYF. The CDR3 coding sequence is TGCGCCAGCAGTGACGGGACAGGGGTTTACGAGCAGTACTTC.